This TCR beta chain comes out of a study of cytomegalovirus exposure and HLA in healthy donors (dated by TCRdb to the late 2010s). A note on the overall study: According to an earlier analysis of a few hundred of the donors, about 180 million T cells yielded 120 million or so unique TCR beta sequences and around 280 Gb of sequence data. Among some 410 genotyped donors of the cohort, an average of approximately 250,000 unique TCR beta nucleotide sequences were sequenced per donor, roughly a sixth of them non-productive. Typing coverage differed by locus: A, B, C, DRB1 and DQB1 were typed in roughly 620-640 donors, DQA1 in about 550, DPA1 in 600 to 610, and DPB1 in 400 to 490. Approximately 330 gigabases of sequencing data and around 90 million unique TCR sequences made up an early release that covered over 550 HLA-typed donors. Along with the roughly 670-subject first cohort, a separate validation cohort of approximately 110 different subjects was used. An earlier analysis of around 640 of the donors used high-throughput TCR beta sequencing to judge whether each TCR beta V gene segment behaved as functional or pseudogenic. Of the approximately 370 genotyped donors, over 80% were placed in the genetic ancestry cluster associated with self-reported Caucasian donors. Every repertoire in the discovery cohort had been generated on one and the same sequencing platform. Both class I and class II loci were covered by HLA typing, at four-digit resolution. A later analysis re-analyzed previously published TCR beta repertoires from approximately 670 donors and added high-resolution HLA genotyping to study TCR occurrence patterns. In a later genetic analysis, genome-wide SNP genotypes for about 55% of the roughly 700 donors were used, and that subset was treated as a discovery cohort. Because of strong linkage in the cohort, 5 or 6 DR-DQ haplotypes were treated as single units for association and clustering. Donor age, sex, ethnicity and CMV serostatus were compiled alongside the repertoire data. The study aimed to test whether cataloging public T cell receptors could reveal signatures of past pathogen exposure. Using immunosequencing, the study profiled T cell repertoires from roughly 650 subjects and related those repertoires to cytomegalovirus serostatus. To predict cytomegalovirus infection status, the study brought together high-throughput TCR immunosequencing, statistical association of individual TCRs with disease status, and machine learning. The later analysis used no new phenotypic data to find candidate immune exposures, relying instead on TCR beta sequences and their occurrence across donors. What the research found in general, with its limitations: It was suggested by the authors that the approach could potentially be generalized to other disease states and immunological phenotypes. While some public TCRs were present in many individuals, most TCR sequences turned up only very rarely across donors. Immune exposure information for the cohort was limited to CMV serostatus. Strong co-occurrence of HLA alleles, especially DR and DQ, made assigning TCR associations to individual alleles difficult. According to a later analysis, most CMV-associated TCR beta chains appeared to be HLA-restricted, and the HLA associations seemed to be driven largely by CMV exposure. The study listed approximately 150 TCR beta chains as associated with cytomegalovirus. Some IMGT-functional V segments, including TRBV6-2 and TRBV6-3, could not be distinguished by the 87-base-pair reads and were therefore excluded. In this cohort, only TCR beta chains were sequenced, and detectable features were limited by the absence of alpha or paired-chain data. Linkage disequilibrium might explain the correlated functional status among segregating V segments, but an unknown experimental factor could not be excluded. A further reported finding was that TCR beta sequences accurately predicted the HLA-A and HLA-B alleles for most subjects in the first cohort. Over 15 rarely observed V segments, including chromosome 9 orphons, were excluded from the earlier analysis of several hundred of the donors because counts were too low. V-gene and J-gene trimming of TCR beta chains was associated with a missense DCLRE1C variant in a later genetic analysis, and the association was replicated in an independent cohort. Because HLA typing was unavailable for some donors at each locus, only the typed subset was used in association tests. A cluster of highly shared sequence variants was judged likely to represent a technical artifact of the sequencing pipeline. In a later analysis, HLA-associated TCR beta chains showed more clonal expansion and lower generation probabilities than non-associated chains that were equally common. A later analysis found that TCR association rates varied across HLA loci, with DRB1 alleles showing the most associated TCRs and HLA-C alleles the fewest. Sequencing depth was assumed to be roughly uniform across donors in the presence/absence analyses, though that assumption may not hold. A later analysis reported that several top co-occurrence clusters appeared linked to parvovirus B19, influenza, CMV and Epstein-Barr virus. In vitro tests confirmed that a few of the cytomegalovirus-associated TCR beta chains recognize cytomegalovirus antigens. At a false discovery rate of 0.05, a later analysis linked 16,951 TCR beta sequences to specific HLA alleles. In a later genetic analysis, fewer N-insertions in productive TCRs were reported among donors in an Asian-associated ancestry cluster than the approximately 630-donor mean. In both the original and validation cohorts, the classifier was reported to diagnose cytomegalovirus status with high specificity and sensitivity. Broadly in line with IMGT annotations, most TCR beta V segments showed up in productive rearrangements about 90% or about 30% of the time in an earlier analysis of 587 of the donors.

The CDR3 measures 13 amino acids from cysteine to phenylalanine. Only the CDR3 part of the read is kept: 39 bases, read in frame from the first base. Trimming accounts for 3 bases at V and 2 bases at J, while the number of junction bases matched to no gene is 0. The CDR1 and CDR2 encoded by the germline V gene are LGHNA and YNFKEQ. Library construction relied on the immunoSEQ multiplex PCR assay. For the multiplex PCR, a mixture combining 60 forward primers for TCR Vbeta segments and 13 reverse primers for TCR Jbeta segments was used. Amplification of the CDR3 region of rearranged TCR beta genes was performed with a multiplex PCR assay on genomic DNA. The Illumina HiSeq System was used to sequence the amplified TCR beta libraries as 87-base-pair reads. For the original study's pipeline: In a later analysis, some 80 million unique TCR beta chains were counted across the 500 to 850 repertoires, and about 9.9 million of these chains were shared by at least two donors. Raw reads were error-corrected and collapsed into unique sequences with a nearest-neighbor algorithm that merged closely related sequences to remove PCR and sequencing errors. Alignment of CDR3 sequences to IMGT reference sequences was used to assign V, D and J gene segments. Each retained sequence needed at least a six-nucleotide match to both a V gene segment and a J gene segment. Rearrangements were called productive when the CDR3 lacked stop codons and stayed in frame with V and J; all others were non-productive. Following IMGT convention, CDR3 was defined as the stretch from the second conserved V-encoded cysteine to the conserved J-encoded phenylalanine. In an earlier analysis of around 640 of the donors, sequences lacking an unambiguous match to a single V gene segment were excluded. In an earlier analysis of 450 to 700 of the donors, V segments were called functional above 56.7% productive rearrangements and were called segregating when the between-donor standard deviation exceeded 5%. A statistical classification framework was built for diagnosing cytomegalovirus status from the catalog of TCR beta chain sequences. A later analysis assigned V and J genes by comparing TCR nucleotide sequences with IMGT/GENE-DB human TR gene sequences. The TCRdist pipeline was used in a later analysis to assign CDR3 sequences and most-parsimonious VDJ recombination scenarios. In a later analysis, each TCR beta chain was defined by its CDR3 amino acid sequence together with its V-gene family, and reads lacking a unique V-gene family were excluded. As a way to deal with suspected cross-contamination and a sequencing artifact, a later analysis dropped 500 to 700 nucleotide sequences that were highly shared and had low generation probability. For each public chain, a later analysis derived a clonal expansion index from normalized ranks of inferred template counts within each repertoire. Generation probabilities in a later analysis came from a VDJ recombination model fitted to out-of-frame rearrangements, and those results were checked against IGoR. A later analysis scored TCR-TCR, TCR-HLA and TCR-CMV co-occurrence with hypergeometric tests, applying a repertoire-size bias correction to TCR pairs. A later analysis estimated false discovery rates by permuting HLA or CMV assignments 20 times. In a later analysis, co-occurring TCRs were grouped using DBSCAN, and TCRdist sequence similarity was added for clustering within HLA-allele-positive subsets. Co-occurrence clustering excluded repertoires with fewer than 30,000 or more than 120,000 public chains, plus five with anomalous nucleotide sharing. TCRdb stores this immuneACCESS table with in-frame sequences only. Part of the clones is absent; in the studies checked, under half of the shortfall reflects unresolved V genes, and no reason is known for the rest. V and J calls and clone size follow that table, whereas D and trimming were derived from the DNA. Within this sample are more than 150,000 clones, with roughly 75% of them counted one time only. The ten largest clones take up 1% of the sample.

In the case of this clone: No cognate antigen has been identified for it. No qualities accompany the bases; no much larger clone lies one base away.

The cohort comprised hundreds of healthy bone marrow donors. At the time of sampling, all cohort members were nominally healthy, though unrecorded immune exposures were likely present. The donor was CMV seropositive and was included in the group of 290 or so seropositive cohort members. Every donor gave a peripheral blood sample, and the peripheral blood mononuclear cells from that sample were used for TCR beta sequencing. The Qiagen DNeasy Blood Extraction Kit was used to extract genomic DNA from the blood cell samples. Sequencing was carried out using PBMCs. The sequence was obtained from a woman aged 45-65 years in good health and CMV-seropositive. Recombination connected TRBV4-2 to TRBJ1-2; TRBD1 agrees with 7 junctional bases. The nucleotide sequence is TGTGCCAGCAGCCAGACAGGGAACTATGGCTACACCTTC. This yields the protein CASSQTGNYGYTF.